A single sample is the source of the 16 T cell receptor beta chains below, sequenced in a study of T cell responses to AZD1222 COVID-19 vaccine. Only in-frame clones appear in the TCRdb table, and some are missing; sequencing was by immunoSEQ multiplex PCR. The table includes roughly 170,000 clones, 85% to 95% detected once. This specimen was peripheral blood, taken 28 days after the second AZD1222 dose. These receptors came from an adult who received the AZD1222 COVID-19 vaccine.

In this sample, this clone turned up once. The chain uses TRBV19 and TRBJ1-2; 8 bases align to TRBD1. The CDR3 extends over 15 amino acids. J was trimmed by 4 bases and V by 5 bases; bases with no gene match: 9. Germline CDR1 LNHDA, CDR2 SQIVND (reference sequence). CDR3 nucleotides: TGTGCCAGTAGTGAGCCGGGACAGGCCATCTATGGCTACACCTTC. It translates to CASSEPGQAIYGYTF.

The chain links TRBV29-1 to TRBJ1-1; D gene unclear. The CDR3 is 12 amino acids. V lost 0 bases and J 6 bases, leaving 8 bases between the germline ends. The V gene's germline CDR1 is SQVTM and CDR2 ANQGSEA. The CDR3 coding sequence is TGCAGCGTTGAAGATCGGGTACCTGAAGCTTTCTTT. It codes for CSVEDRVPEAFF. Based on the CDR3 plus reference TRBV29-1 and TRBJ1-1, the full variable domain is SAVISQKPSRDICQRGTSLTIQCQVDSQVTMMFWYRQQPGQSLTLIATANQGSEATYESGFVIDKFPISRPNLTFSTLTVSNMSPEDSSIYLCSVEDRVPEAFFGQGTRLTVV.

V is TRBV28 and J is TRBJ1-3; 12 bases are a match to TRBD1. Germline assignment: CDR1 MDHEN and CDR2 SYDVKM. This CDR3 has 16 residues. With 3 bases clipped from V and 2 bases from J, the junction kept 2 bases outside the gene matches. The CDR3 sequence is CASSFWDRGPGNTIYF. The DNA for the CDR3 is TGTGCCAGCAGTTTTTGGGACAGGGGGCCTGGAAACACCATATATTTT.

V and J are TRBV10-3 and TRBJ1-6; 7 nucleotides line up with TRBD1. CDR1 and CDR2 (germline): ENHRY, SYGVKD. The CDR3 runs to 15 residues. Unmatched junction bases numbered 8, after V lost 4 bases and J lost 8 bases. CDR3 in amino acids: CAISVLDRVDSPLHF. The CDR3, as DNA: TGTGCCATCAGTGTCCTCGACAGGGTGGATTCACCCCTCCACTTT.

The chain is built from TRBV29-1 and TRBJ1-2; unclear D gene. The V and J ends lost 5 bases and 0 bases respectively, with 7 bases between them. The germline V gene has CDR1 SQVTM and CDR2 ANQGSEA. The CDR3 sequence is 12 residues long. The CDR3 bases are TGCAGCGTTTACGGTGCTAACTATGGCTACACCTTC. It translates to CSVYGANYGYTF.

The rearrangement joins TRBV19 to TRBJ1-4; 8 nucleotides line up with TRBD1. The CDR3 length is 15 residues. V lost 6 bases and J lost 7; bases outside the gene matches: 10. Germline V gene data show CDR1 as LNHDA and CDR2 as SQIVND (reference sequence). CDR3 amino acids: CASSQDREKREKLFF. The CDR3 bases are TGTGCCAGTAGCCAGGACAGGGAGAAGCGTGAAAAACTGTTTTTT.

The rearrangement joins TRBV6-5 to TRBJ2-1; perhaps TRBD2 as D (5 bases). The CDR3 covers 13 residues. The V end was cut by 8 bases, the J end by 6 bases, with 14 bases between. Germline CDR1 is MNHEY and CDR2 is SVGAGI. The CDR3 here is CASGELGANEQFF. The CDR3 DNA sequence: TGTGCCAGCGGGGAGTTGGGTGCCAATGAGCAGTTCTTC.

This chain connects TRBV11-2 to TRBJ1-1; unclear D gene. CDR1 is SGHAT and CDR2 is FQNNGV in the germline V gene. V was cut by 5 bases and J by 4 bases, with 14 bases left in between. This CDR3 contains 14 residues. The CDR3 bases are TGTGCCAGCAGCGATATGATTAAAGGCACTGAAGCTTTCTTT. Amino acid sequence: CASSDMIKGTEAFF.

The genes are TRBV11-2 and TRBJ2-7; D may be TRBD1 (6 bases). Trimming shortened V by 5 bases and J by 6 bases, and 11 bases separated the two germline ends. Germline-derived CDR1 and CDR2 are SGHAT and FQNNGV. This CDR3 is 12 amino acids long. In nucleotides, the CDR3 is TGTGCCAGCAGCATGACAGGACTCGAGCAGTACTTC. It is translated as CASSMTGLEQYF.

This clone was counted once. J is TRBJ1-5 and V is TRBV19; the D gene is possibly TRBD1 (6 bases). There are 12 residues in the CDR3. Germline CDR1 reads LNHDA; CDR2 reads SQIVND (reference sequence). Trimming stripped 2 bases from V and 10 bases from J, with 9 bases between. This chain's CDR3 is CASSIQDSPQHF. In DNA, the CDR3 is TGTGCCAGTAGTATACAGGACAGTCCCCAGCATTTT.

The V gene is TRBV14, the J gene TRBJ2-1; D uncertain. The CDR3 extends over 14 amino acids. Per germline, CDR1 SGHDN and CDR2 FVKESK. Trimming stripped 0 bases from V and 10 bases from J, with 13 bases between. The DNA for the CDR3 is TGTGCCAGCAGCCAAGAGCTTAGGACCCACGAGCAGTTCTTC. It encodes CASSQELRTHEQFF.

The chain links TRBV11-2 to TRBJ2-3; the match to TRBD2 covers 8 bases. The CDR3 has 15 residues. The germline V gene has CDR1 SGHAT and CDR2 FQNNGV. V lost 1 base and J lost 2; bases outside the gene matches: 2. CDR3 protein: CASSLAGGLTDTQYF. DNA of the CDR3: TGTGCCAGCAGCTTAGCGGGGGGGCTCACAGATACGCAGTATTTT. The entire variable domain, with the rest obtained from reference TRBV11-2 and TRBJ2-3, is as follows: EAGVAQSPRYKIIEKRQSVAFWCNPISGHATLYWYQQILGQGPKLLIQFQNNGVVDDSQLPKDRFSAERLKGVDSTLKIQPAKLEDSAVYLCASSLAGGLTDTQYFGPGTRLTVL.

V and J are TRBV6-1 and TRBJ2-1, with 7 bases aligning to TRBD1. This CDR3 region has 18 residues. V dropped 3 bases and J dropped 2; count of bases not matched to a gene: 13. Per the germline V gene, CDR1 is MNHNS and CDR2 is SASEGT. CDR3 sequence reads: CASSERGWTGRPYNEQFF. DNA for the CDR3: TGTGCCAGCAGTGAGAGGGGTTGGACAGGCCGACCCTACAATGAGCAGTTCTTC.

The genes are TRBV7-9 and TRBJ2-2; D may match TRBD1 or TRBD2 (6 bases each). This CDR3 has 15 amino acids. Looked up from germline, CDR1 is SEHNR and CDR2 is FQNEAQ (reference sequence). Trimming took 6 bases from V and 3 from J, leaving 14 bases between them. This CDR3 reads CASRGGIGDTGELFF. For the CDR3, the DNA is TGTGCCAGCAGAGGGGGGATAGGGGACACCGGGGAGCTGTTTTTT.

The chain is built from TRBV7-2 and TRBJ2-1; D is tentatively TRBD1 or TRBD2 (5 bases each). Germline V gene lookup returns CDR1 SGHTA and CDR2 FQGNSA. The CDR3 runs 15 residues. The V gene lost 5 bases and the J gene lost 7 bases, with 18 bases spanning the gap. The CDR3 loop is CASSTGLSWGNEQFF. The CDR3, as DNA: TGTGCCAGCAGCACCGGGCTAAGTTGGGGGAATGAGCAGTTCTTC. Looking up the rest from reference TRBV7-2 and TRBJ2-1 gives the full variable domain: GAGVSQSPSNKVTEKGKDVELRCDPISGHTALYWYRQSLGQGLEFLIYFQGNSAPDKSGLPSDRFSAERTGGSVSTLTIQRTQQEDSAVYLCASSTGLSWGNEQFFGPGTRLTVL.

The chain employs TRBV4-1 and TRBJ2-5, with D perhaps given as TRBD1 or TRBD2 (5 bases each). The CDR3 has 14 amino acids. V was clipped by 7 bases and J by 4 bases, with 16 bases between them. In germline, CDR1 is MGHRA, CDR2 YSYEKL. DNA for the CDR3: TGCGCCAGCACTAAGGTGGGGGATATAGAGACCCAGTACTTC. This gives the protein CASTKVGDIETQYF.